The sequence of this TCR beta chain was determined in a study of T cell changes during pregnancy in multiple sclerosis. Using immunoSEQ multiplex PCR, the repertoire was profiled, and TCRdb retains in-frame clones only, with some absent. Here the sample spans approximately 61,000 clones, roughly 87% being singletons. The TCR was taken from a female donor with multiple sclerosis, enrolled in a pregnancy study. The input for sequencing was peripheral blood, taken in the first trimester of pregnancy.

Here the CDR3 DNA reads TGTGCCAGCAGTTATGGCGGCAATGAGCAGTTCTTC. Encoded protein: CASSYGGNEQFF. V is TRBV6-5 and J is TRBJ2-1, with unresolved D. The germline CDR1 and CDR2 sequences are MNHEY and SVGAGI. The germline V and J ends were trimmed by 3 bases and 6 bases, with 6 bases remaining between them. CDR3 length: 12 amino acids.